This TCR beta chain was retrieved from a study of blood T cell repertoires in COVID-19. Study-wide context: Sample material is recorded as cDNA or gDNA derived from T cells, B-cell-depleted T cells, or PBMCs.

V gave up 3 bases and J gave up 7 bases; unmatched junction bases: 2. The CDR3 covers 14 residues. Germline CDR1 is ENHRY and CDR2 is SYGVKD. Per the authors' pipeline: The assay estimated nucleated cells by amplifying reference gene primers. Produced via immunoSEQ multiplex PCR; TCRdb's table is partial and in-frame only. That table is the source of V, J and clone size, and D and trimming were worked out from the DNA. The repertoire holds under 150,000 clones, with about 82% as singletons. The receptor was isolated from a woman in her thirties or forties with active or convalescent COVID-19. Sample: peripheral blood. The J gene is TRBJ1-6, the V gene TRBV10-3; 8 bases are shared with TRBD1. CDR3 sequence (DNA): TGTGCCATCAGTGACAGGACAGGGAATTCACCCCTCCACTTT. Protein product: CAISDRTGNSPLHF.